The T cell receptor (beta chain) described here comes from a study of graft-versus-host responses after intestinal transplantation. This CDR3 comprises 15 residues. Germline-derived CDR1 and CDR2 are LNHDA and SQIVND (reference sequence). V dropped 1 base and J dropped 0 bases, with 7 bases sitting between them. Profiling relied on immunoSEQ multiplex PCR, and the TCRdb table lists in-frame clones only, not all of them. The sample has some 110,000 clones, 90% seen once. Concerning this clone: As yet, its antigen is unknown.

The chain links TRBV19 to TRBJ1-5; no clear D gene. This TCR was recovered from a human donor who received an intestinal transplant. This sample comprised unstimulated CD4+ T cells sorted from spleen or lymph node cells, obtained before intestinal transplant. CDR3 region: CASSIVGSSNQPQHF. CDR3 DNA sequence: TGTGCCAGTAGTATAGTTGGCAGTAGCAATCAGCCCCAGCATTTT.